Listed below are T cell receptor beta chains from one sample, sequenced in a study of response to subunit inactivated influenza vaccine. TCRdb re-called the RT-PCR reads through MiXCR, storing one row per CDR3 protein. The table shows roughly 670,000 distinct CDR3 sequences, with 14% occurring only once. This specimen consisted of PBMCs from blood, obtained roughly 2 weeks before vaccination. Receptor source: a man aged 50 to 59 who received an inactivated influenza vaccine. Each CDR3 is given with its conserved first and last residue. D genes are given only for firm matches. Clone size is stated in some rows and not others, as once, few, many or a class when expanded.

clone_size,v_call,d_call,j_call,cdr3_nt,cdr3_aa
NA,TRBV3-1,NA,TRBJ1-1,TGTGCCAGCAGCCAAGACACGTTCACTGAAGCTTTCTTT,CASSQDTFTEAFF
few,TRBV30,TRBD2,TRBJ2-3,TGTGCCTGGAGTAGCGGGGGATCCACAGATACGCAGTATTTT,CAWSSGGSTDTQYF
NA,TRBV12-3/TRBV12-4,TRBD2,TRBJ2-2,TGTGCCAGGAGTTTAGCGGGGGCGCCCGACGGGGAGCTGTTTTTT,CARSLAGAPDGELFF
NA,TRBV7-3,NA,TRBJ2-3,TGTGCCAGCAGCTTGGACCGCTCAGTCTTAGATACGCAGTATTTT,CASSLDRSVLDTQYF
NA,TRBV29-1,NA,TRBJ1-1,TGCAGCGTTTTCCGGGGTCCTTACACTGAAGCTTTCTTT,CSVFRGPYTEAFF
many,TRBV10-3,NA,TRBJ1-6,TGTGCCATCAGTACGTCCGGGGGAGATTCACCCCTCCACTTT,CAISTSGGDSPLHF
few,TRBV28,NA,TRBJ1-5,TGTGCCAGCAGTTCGCCGACAGCTTATAGCAATCAGCCCCAGCATTTT,CASSSPTAYSNQPQHF
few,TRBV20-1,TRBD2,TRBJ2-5,TGCAGTGCCCAGCCCTGGACTAGCGTGGAGACCCAGTACTTC,CSAQPWTSVETQYF
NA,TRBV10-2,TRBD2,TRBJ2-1,TGCGCCAGCTCCGTGAGCGGGAGGGCCTTCGGTGAGCAGTTCTTC,CASSVSGRAFGEQFF
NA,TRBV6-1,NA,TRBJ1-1,TGTGCCTGTCGGGGCAGGTGGAACACTGAAGCTTTCTTT,CACRGRWNTEAFF
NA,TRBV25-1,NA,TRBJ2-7,TGTGCCAGCAGTGCCAATTTGAGGGGGGTAATCTACGAGCAGTACTTC,CASSANLRGVIYEQYF
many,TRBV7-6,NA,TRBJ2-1,TGTGCCAGCAGCTTAGAGTCAGGAAGCTACAATGAGCAGTTCTTC,CASSLESGSYNEQFF
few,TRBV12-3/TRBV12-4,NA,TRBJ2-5,TGTGCCAGCCTCTTTATACAAAAAGAGACCCAGTACTTC,CASLFIQKETQYF
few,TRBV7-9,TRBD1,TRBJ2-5,TGTGCCAGCAGCTCGATACCGGGACAGGGGCGAGAGACCCAGTACTTC,CASSSIPGQGRETQYF
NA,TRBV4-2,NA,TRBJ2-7,TGTGCCAGCAGCCAAGGGGGCGAGCTCTACGAGCAGTACTTC,CASSQGGELYEQYF
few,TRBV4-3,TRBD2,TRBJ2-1,TGCGCCAGCAGCCCTGATAGCGGGGGGGCTGGGAATGAGCAGTTCTTC,CASSPDSGGAGNEQFF
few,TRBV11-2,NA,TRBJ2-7,TGTGCCAGCAGCACAAGCCGAACTTACGAGCAGTACTTC,CASSTSRTYEQYF
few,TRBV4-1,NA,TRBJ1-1,TGCGCCAGCAGCCATCAACCCATTACGGGCACTGAAGCTTTCTTT,CASSHQPITGTEAFF
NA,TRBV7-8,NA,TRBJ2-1,TGTGCCAGCAGCTTAGAACGTTTATTAGCCAATGAGCAGTTCTTC,CASSLERLLANEQFF
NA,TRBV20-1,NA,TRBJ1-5,TGCAGTGCTAGGAACGGGGGTGGCAATCAGCCCCAGCATTTT,CSARNGGGNQPQHF
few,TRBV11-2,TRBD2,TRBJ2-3,TGTGCCAGCTCCGCGGGACTAGTCACAGATACGCAGTATTTT,CASSAGLVTDTQYF
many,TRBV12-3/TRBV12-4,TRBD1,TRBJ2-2,TGTGCCAGCAGTTTAGGGGACAGAGCCACCGGGGAGCTGTTTTTT,CASSLGDRATGELFF
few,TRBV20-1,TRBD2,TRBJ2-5,TGCAGTGCTAGGGTTAGCGGGGTGCCGGCGAGGGAGACCCAGTACTTC,CSARVSGVPARETQYF
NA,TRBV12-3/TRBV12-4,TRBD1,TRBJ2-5,TGTGCCAGCAGCAGGATGGGACAGGTCCAAGAGACCCAGTACTTC,CASSRMGQVQETQYF
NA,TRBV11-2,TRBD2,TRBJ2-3,TGTGCCAGCAGCTTTCAGCGGGGGAGCACAGATACGCAGTATTTT,CASSFQRGSTDTQYF
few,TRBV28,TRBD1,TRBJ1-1,TGTGCCAGCAGTTTGGGCTGGGACAGCCTTCCTTCGAACACTGAAGCTTTCTTT,CASSLGWDSLPSNTEAFF
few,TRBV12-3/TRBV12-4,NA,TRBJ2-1,TGTGCCAGCAGTCGCTTGGGTCGGGAGATTTACAATGAGCAGTTCTTC,CASSRLGREIYNEQFF
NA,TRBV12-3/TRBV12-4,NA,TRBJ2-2,TGTGCCAGCAGTTTATATAGCATCGGGGAGCTGTTTTTT,CASSLYSIGELFF
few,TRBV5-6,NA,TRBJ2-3,TGTGCCAGCAGCTTGTACCGGCTTAGCACAGATACGCAGTATTTT,CASSLYRLSTDTQYF
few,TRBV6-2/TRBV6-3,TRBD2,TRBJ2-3,TGTGCCAGCAGTTACCTAGCGGGAGTGGCAGATACGCAGTATTTT,CASSYLAGVADTQYF
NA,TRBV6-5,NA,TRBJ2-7,TGTGCCAGCAGTTACTCTTCGACGGGGGCTCAGTACTTC,CASSYSSTGAQYF
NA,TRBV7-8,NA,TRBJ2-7,TGTGCCAGCAGCTTAGACCCCAGCAGCAGCTCCTACGAGCAGTACTTC,CASSLDPSSSSYEQYF
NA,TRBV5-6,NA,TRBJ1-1,TGTGCCAGCAGCTTGTGGGCGGGCAGAAACACTGAAGCTTTCTTT,CASSLWAGRNTEAFF
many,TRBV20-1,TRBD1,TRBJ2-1,TGCAGTGCTAGAGACCATCTGACAGGGATCAATGAGCAGTTCTTC,CSARDHLTGINEQFF
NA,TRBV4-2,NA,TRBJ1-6,TGTGCCAGCAGCCAAGATGAAACGGCCTATAATTCACCCCTCCATTTT,CASSQDETAYNSPLHF
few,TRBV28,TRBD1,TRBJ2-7,TGTGCCAGCAGTCTACCGGGACAGATTTACGAGCAGTACTTC,CASSLPGQIYEQYF
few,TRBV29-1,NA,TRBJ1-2,TGCAGCGTTGAAGAGGGCACAGGGAATAACTATGGCTACACCTTC,CSVEEGTGNNYGYTF
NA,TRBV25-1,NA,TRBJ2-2,TGTGCCATCAGTGAGCCAGGGACGAACACCGGGGAGCTGTTTTTT,CAISEPGTNTGELFF
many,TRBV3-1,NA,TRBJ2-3,TGTGCCAGCAGCCTCCACCCTAGCACAGATACGCAGTATTTT,CASSLHPSTDTQYF
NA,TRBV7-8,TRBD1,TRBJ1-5,TGTGCCAGCAGCTTATTCCTAGGACAGGGAGGGGAGCCCCAGCATTTT,CASSLFLGQGGEPQHF
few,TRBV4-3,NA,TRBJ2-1,TGCGCCAGCAGCGTCCGCGGGGCTTTGGGGAATGAGCAGTTCTTC,CASSVRGALGNEQFF
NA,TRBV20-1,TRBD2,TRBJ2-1,TGCAGTGCTAAGCTCGGACTAGCGGGAGTATGGTACAATGAGCAGTTCTTC,CSAKLGLAGVWYNEQFF
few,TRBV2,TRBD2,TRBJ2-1,TGTGCCAGCAGTGACCGAACGGATAGCGGGGGGGCCTACAATGAGCAGTTCTTC,CASSDRTDSGGAYNEQFF
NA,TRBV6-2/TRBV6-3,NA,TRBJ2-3,TGTGCCAGCAGTCCAGGACATGGGGCGGATACGCAGTATTTT,CASSPGHGADTQYF
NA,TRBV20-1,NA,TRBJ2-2,TGCAGTGGGACATTGAACACCGGGGAGCTGTTTTTT,CSGTLNTGELFF
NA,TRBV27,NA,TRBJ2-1,TGTGCCAGCAGTTCCCCCCGTGGGGGGCTACACAATGAGCAGTTCTTC,CASSSPRGGLHNEQFF
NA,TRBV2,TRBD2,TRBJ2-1,TGTGCCAGCAGTGTATTTCTAGCGGGAGTTGGCAATGAGCAGTTCTTC,CASSVFLAGVGNEQFF
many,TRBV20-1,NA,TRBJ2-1,TGCAGTGCTAGAGGACAGGAAAGTTACAATGAGCAGTTCTTC,CSARGQESYNEQFF
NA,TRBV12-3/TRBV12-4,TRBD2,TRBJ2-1,TGTGCCAGCAGTTTAGCGGGACTAGCGGGGGGCAATGAGCAGTTCTTC,CASSLAGLAGGNEQFF
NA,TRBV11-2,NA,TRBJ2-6,TGTGCCAGCAGCTTAGGTGGCAGGGCCTACCTCTCTGGGGCCAACGTCCTGACTTTC,CASSLGGRAYLSGANVLTF
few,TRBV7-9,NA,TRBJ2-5,TGTGCCAGCAGCAAGTTGCCAGGCCAAGAGACCCAGTACTTC,CASSKLPGQETQYF
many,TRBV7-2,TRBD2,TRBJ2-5,TGTGCCAGCAGCCCAGGGGGACTAGCGGGAGTAGTAAAGACCCAGTACTTC,CASSPGGLAGVVKTQYF
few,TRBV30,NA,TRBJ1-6,TGTGCCTGGAGTGGATCAGGGAATTCACCCCTCCACTTT,CAWSGSGNSPLHF
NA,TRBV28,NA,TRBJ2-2,TGTGCCAGCAGTTTGAGGCGGTGGGGGGCGAACACCGGGGAGCTGTTTTTT,CASSLRRWGANTGELFF
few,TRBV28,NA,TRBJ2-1,TGTGCCAGCAGACCTGGGACTGACAGTACGTACAATGAGCAGTTCTTC,CASRPGTDSTYNEQFF
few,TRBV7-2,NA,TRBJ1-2,TGTGCCAGCAGCCCAGGGATCGGTGGCTACACCTTC,CASSPGIGGYTF
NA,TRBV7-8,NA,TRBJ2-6,TGTGCCAGCGGAATTTCTGGGGCCAACGTCCTGACTTTC,CASGISGANVLTF
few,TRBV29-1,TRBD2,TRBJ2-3,TGCAGCACCCAACGCGGGGGGCTGATAGATACGCAGTATTTT,CSTQRGGLIDTQYF
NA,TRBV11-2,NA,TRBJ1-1,TGTGCCAGCAGTAAAATGGGCCAGAACACTGAAGCTTTCTTT,CASSKMGQNTEAFF